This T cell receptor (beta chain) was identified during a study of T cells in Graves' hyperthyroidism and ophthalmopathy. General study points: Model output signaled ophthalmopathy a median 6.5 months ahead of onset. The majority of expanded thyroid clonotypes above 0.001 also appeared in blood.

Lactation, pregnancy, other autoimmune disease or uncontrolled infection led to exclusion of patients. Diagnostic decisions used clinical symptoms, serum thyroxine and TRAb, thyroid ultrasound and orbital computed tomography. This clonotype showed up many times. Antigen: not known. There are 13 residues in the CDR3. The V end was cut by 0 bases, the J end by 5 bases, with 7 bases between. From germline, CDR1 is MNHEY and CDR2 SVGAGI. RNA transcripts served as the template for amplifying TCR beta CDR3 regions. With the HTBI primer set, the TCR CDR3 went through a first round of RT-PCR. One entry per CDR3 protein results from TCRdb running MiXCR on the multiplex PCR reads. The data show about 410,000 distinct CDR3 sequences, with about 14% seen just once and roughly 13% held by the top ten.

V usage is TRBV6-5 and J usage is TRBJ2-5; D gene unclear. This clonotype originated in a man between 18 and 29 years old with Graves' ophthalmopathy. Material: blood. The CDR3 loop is CASSYSMAETQYF. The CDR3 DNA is TGTGCCAGCAGTTACTCGATGGCGGAGACCCAGTACTTC.